The 19 T cell receptor beta chains below all came from one sample that was sequenced in a study of T cell clonotyping in hematopoietic cell transplantation. Time point specified: recipient sample about 28 days before transplant, after cytoreduction. Repertoires were generated with immunoSEQ multiplex PCR, while TCRdb's copy carries only in-frame clones and drops some. The repertoire holds 49,000 or so clones, roughly 80% seen once, with roughly 5.7% in the top ten. The material was peripheral blood mononuclear cells, obtained before stem cell transplant. The source is a man between 60 and 75 years old with myelodysplastic syndrome. Some clones in this sample may be carry-over from other donors' samples.

The chain recombines TRBV7-2 with TRBJ2-5; possibly TRBD1 for D (7 bases). V lost 2 bases and J 3 bases, leaving 13 bases between the germline ends. Germline CDR1 is SGHTA and CDR2 is FQGNSA. The CDR3 loop spans 15 amino acids. This CDR3 is CASSLQGGGEETQYF. The DNA of the CDR3 is TGTGCCAGCAGCTTACAGGGGGGTGGGGAAGAGACCCAGTACTTC.

The chain combines TRBV27 with TRBJ2-6; no reliable D call. The CDR3 spans 18 residues. V was shortened by 7 bases and J by 0 bases, with 19 bases between the two germline ends. Germline V gene data show CDR1 as MNHEY and CDR2 as SMNVEV (reference sequence). CDR3 nucleotides: TGTGCCAGCACCAGAAGGTGGAGTATTAGCTCTGGGGCCAACGTCCTGACTTTC. It is translated as CASTRRWSISSGANVLTF.

The chain recombines TRBV9 with TRBJ2-1; maybe TRBD1 (6 bases). V was shortened by 0 bases and J by 4 bases, with 11 bases between the two germline ends. This CDR3 contains 15 residues. CDR1 is SGDLS, CDR2 YYNGEE, per germline. The CDR3: CASSVGLDRYNEQFF. In nucleotides, the CDR3 is TGTGCCAGCAGCGTAGGTCTAGACAGGTACAATGAGCAGTTCTTC.

This sequence joins TRBV7-2 and TRBJ1-5; D unresolved. The CDR3 consists of 15 residues. The germline V gene encodes CDR1 SGHTA and CDR2 FQGNSA. V was clipped by 5 bases and J by 5 bases, with 16 bases between them. The DNA for the CDR3 is TGTGCCAGCAGCCCAGCTGGTAACATTTATCAGCCCCAGCATTTT. Translated: CASSPAGNIYQPQHF.

The chain has TRBV5-8 and TRBJ1-6, with D unclear. CDR3 length: 16 residues. The germline V gene encodes CDR1 SGHTS and CDR2 YDEGEE. V gave up 4 bases and J gave up 7 bases, with 18 bases separating them. The CDR3 is CASSRPEAPRNSPLHF. CDR3 coding DNA: TGTGCCAGCAGCCGCCCAGAGGCCCCTCGAAATTCACCCCTCCACTTT.

The chain uses TRBV28 and TRBJ2-7; D tentatively reads TRBD1 or TRBD2 (5 bases each). Germline V gene sequence: CDR1 MDHEN, CDR2 SYDVKM. This CDR3 is built from 15 residues. Trimming removed 2 bases from V and 3 bases from J, with 14 bases in between. In nucleotides, the CDR3 is TGTGCCAGCAGTTTAACCGGGTCAGGGAGCTACGAGCAGTACTTC. Protein product: CASSLTGSGSYEQYF.

The rearrangement joins TRBV4-2 to TRBJ2-3; TRBD1 aligns across 9 bases. This CDR3 contains 15 residues. V shed 5 bases and J 4 bases; nucleotides not matched to a gene: 7. Looked up from germline, CDR1 is LGHNA and CDR2 is YNFKEQ. CDR3 coding DNA: TGTGCCAGCAGCTCGACAGGGGGGATGCCAGATACGCAGTATTTT. This codes for CASSSTGGMPDTQYF.

V usage is TRBV9 and J usage is TRBJ2-2, with 10 bases identical to TRBD2. V lost 5 bases, J lost 5 bases, and 6 bases stayed unmatched. Germline V gives CDR1 SGDLS, CDR2 YYNGEE. The CDR3 totals 15 residues. CDR3 sequence reads: CASRTAGGETGELFF. The DNA for the CDR3 is TGTGCCAGCAGAACAGCGGGGGGGGAAACCGGGGAGCTGTTTTTT.

This clone was seen a single time. The chain joins TRBV7-8 to TRBJ1-3; 9 bases map to TRBD1. Germline values: CDR1 SGHVS, CDR2 FQNEAQ. V dropped 3 bases and J dropped 0; count of bases not matched to a gene: 3. The CDR3 extends over 16 amino acids. CDR3 loop: CASSFVTGGSGNTIYF. CDR3 bases: TGTGCCAGCAGCTTCGTGACAGGGGGCTCTGGAAACACCATATATTTT. The variable domain in full, completed from reference TRBV7-8 and TRBJ1-3, reads GAGVSQSPRYKVAKRGQDVALRCDPISGHVSLFWYQQALGQGPEFLTYFQNEAQLDKSGLPSDRFFAERPEGSVSTLKIQRTQQEDSAVYLCASSFVTGGSGNTIYFGEGSWLTVV.

The V gene is TRBV19, the J gene TRBJ2-1, with D hard to call. The germline V gene has CDR1 LNHDA and CDR2 SQIVND (reference sequence). V was shortened by 3 bases and J by 11 bases, with 14 bases between the two germline ends. The CDR3 contains 13 residues. CDR3 in amino acids: CASSISLPDKQFF. CDR3 DNA: TGTGCCAGTAGTATTAGCCTACCCGATAAGCAGTTCTTC.

The V gene is TRBV6-5, the J gene TRBJ1-2; the match to TRBD1 covers 8 bases. Germline assignment: CDR1 MNHEY and CDR2 SVGAGI. This CDR3 region has 13 residues. V lost 6 bases, J lost 8 bases, and 8 bases stayed unmatched. CDR3 sequence reads: CASRRTGLEGYTF. Written as DNA, the CDR3 is TGTGCCAGCAGACGGACAGGGCTCGAGGGCTACACCTTC.

V usage is TRBV7-2 and J usage is TRBJ2-5; 7 bases agree with TRBD2. The germline CDR1 and CDR2 sequences are SGHTA and FQGNSA. After removal of 3 bases from V and 4 bases from J, the junction contained 11 bases not matched to a gene. The CDR3 sequence is 16 residues long. The CDR3 here is CASSLMTSKRRETQYF. CDR3 bases: TGTGCCAGCAGCTTGATGACTAGCAAGAGGAGAGAGACCCAGTACTTC.

In its sample, this clone was seen once. The chain has TRBV4-1 and TRBJ1-4, with D unclear. The CDR3 is made up of 15 amino acids. The V and J ends lost 4 bases and 6 bases respectively, with 15 bases between them. The germline V gene encodes CDR1 MGHRA and CDR2 YSYEKL. Here the CDR3 DNA reads TGCGCCAGCAGCCCCTCAGGCGGTTGGGATGAAAAACTGTTTTTT. Amino acid sequence: CASSPSGGWDEKLFF.

The chain is built from TRBV7-2 and TRBJ1-1; D unresolved. From germline, CDR1 is SGHTA and CDR2 FQGNSA. V lost 3 bases to trimming and J lost 2 bases, with 7 bases between them. This CDR3 has 13 residues. CDR3 in amino acids: CASSFSRNTEAFF. In DNA, the CDR3 is TGTGCCAGCAGCTTTAGTCGAAACACTGAAGCTTTCTTT.

The chain uses TRBV18 and TRBJ2-7; 7 bases align to TRBD1. V dropped 5 bases and J dropped 5; count of bases not matched to a gene: 6. CDR3 length: 13 amino acids. The germline CDR1 and CDR2 sequences are KGHSH and LQKENI. The CDR3 protein is CASSKTGAHEQYF. The CDR3 DNA is TGTGCCAGCTCAAAAACAGGGGCCCACGAGCAGTACTTC.

This clone was seen just once. J is TRBJ1-3 and V is TRBV4-2, with D tentatively TRBD1 (5 bases). Germline CDR1 is LGHNA and CDR2 is YNFKEQ. Trimming removed 1 base at V and 0 bases at J, with 16 bases between. The CDR3 has 18 residues. CDR3 in DNA: TGTGCCAGCAGCCAAGCGGGACCACCCAGCTCCTCTGGAAACACCATATATTTT. Protein: CASSQAGPPSSSGNTIYF.

The chain joins TRBV11-2 to TRBJ2-7; D remains ambiguous. Germline loops: CDR1 SGHAT, CDR2 FQNNGV. V lost 0 bases and J 3 bases, leaving 21 bases between the germline ends. The CDR3 is made up of 18 amino acids. CDR3 region: CASSLERVEFAAIYEQYF. CDR3 nucleotide sequence: TGTGCCAGCAGCTTAGAGCGCGTGGAGTTCGCGGCCATCTACGAGCAGTACTTC.

CDR3 sequence reads: CASSLTADRGKDQPQHF. Here the CDR3 DNA reads TGTGCCAGCAGCTTAACGGCCGACAGGGGTAAGGATCAGCCCCAGCATTTT. The V gene is TRBV7-3, the J gene TRBJ1-5, with 8 bases matching TRBD1. Germline assignment: CDR1 SGHTA and CDR2 FQGTGA. This CDR3 is built from 17 residues. V was pared by 0 bases and J by 5 bases, with 9 bases of the junction left unmatched.

This chain links TRBV9 with TRBJ2-1; 12 bases fit TRBD2. Trimming cost V 3 bases and J 10 bases; bases outside gene matches: 11. This CDR3 comprises 16 residues. Germline V CDR1 and CDR2: SGDLS, YYNGEE. The CDR3 protein is CASSGLAGEIFAEQFF. In DNA, the CDR3 is TGTGCCAGCAGCGGACTAGCGGGGGAAATCTTCGCCGAGCAGTTCTTC.